The 5 T cell receptor beta chains presented below share a single source sample, sequenced in a study of T cells in Graves' hyperthyroidism and ophthalmopathy. TCR beta CDR3 regions were amplified from RNA transcripts. An initial round of RT-PCR targeting the TCR CDR3 relied on the HTBI primer set. MiXCR, applied by TCRdb to the multiplex PCR reads, yields one record per CDR3 protein. The data contain 550,000 to 700,000 distinct CDR3 sequences, more than 45% of them singletons. The sequenced sample consisted of peripheral blood or thyroid tissue (not recorded which). These receptors came from an adult woman with Graves' disease, either hyperthyroidism or ophthalmopathy (not recorded which).

In this sample, this clonotype turned up many times. The chain recombines TRBV7-9 with TRBJ1-2; possible D gene TRBD1, 5 bases. The CDR3 has 14 amino acids. The germline V and J ends were trimmed by 5 bases and 0 bases, with 10 bases remaining between them. Germline loops: CDR1 SEHNR, CDR2 FQNEAQ (reference sequence). CDR3 nucleotides: TGTGCCAGCAGCGTATGGGGGGCTAACTATGGCTACACCTTC. Translated: CASSVWGANYGYTF.

This clonotype was found many times. The J gene is TRBJ1-2, the V gene TRBV5-1; D gene ambiguous. Trimming pared 4 bases from V and 1 base from J, leaving 11 bases between. The CDR3 is 14 residues long. Germline V gives CDR1 SGHRS, CDR2 YFSETQ. The CDR3 sequence is CASSDAGLNYGYTF. Written as DNA, the CDR3 is TGCGCCAGCAGCGATGCCGGGCTTAACTATGGCTACACCTTC.

This clonotype was found many times. The V and J genes are TRBV10-3 and TRBJ1-1; the match to TRBD1 covers 10 bases. Germline V lookup: CDR1 ENHRY, CDR2 SYGVKD. The CDR3 is made up of 15 amino acids. V lost 7 bases, J lost 0 bases, and 5 bases stayed unmatched. In nucleotides, the CDR3 is TGTGCCATCACCAGGGACAGGGGTCTGAACACTGAAGCTTTCTTT. It specifies CAITRDRGLNTEAFF.

About this clonotype itself: One base away lies a much larger clone, so this may be a sequencing read error. The chain uses TRBV3-1 and TRBJ2-5; 10 bases fit TRBD1. The CDR3 runs to 16 residues. The V gene's germline CDR1 is LGHDT and CDR2 YNNKEL (reference sequence). The CDR3 DNA reads TGTGCCAGCGGCCAATCCCGGACAGGGGGTGTGGAGACCCAGTACTTC. Its translation: CASGQSRTGGVETQYF.

The V gene is TRBV28, the J gene TRBJ2-2; D is undetermined. Germline V gene lookup returns CDR1 MDHEN and CDR2 SYDVKM. V was pared by 1 base and J by 7 bases, with 7 bases between. CDR3 length: 13 amino acids. The CDR3 bases are TGTGCCAGCAGTTTATACGTCAACGGGGAGCTGTTTTTT. This translates into CASSLYVNGELFF.